The 8 T cell receptor beta chains below all came from one sample that was sequenced in a study of blood T cells in healthy people across ages. Alongside a J-beta primer mix, a sample-barcoded 5' primer served in a second PCR lasting roughly 6 to 11 cycles. TCRdb reprocessed the 5' RACE reads via MiXCR and lists one record per CDR3 protein. The repertoire has about 730,000 distinct CDR3 sequences, more than 40% of them found once; the top ten carry about 20%. The specimen sequenced was blood. The source of these receptors is a woman aged 55-69 years in good health.

This chain connects TRBV20-1 to TRBJ1-1; a possible D gene is TRBD1 (5 bases). V lost 5 bases, J lost 0 bases, and 13 bases lay in between. CDR3 size: 14 residues. CDR1 DFQATT and CDR2 SNEGSKA come from the germline V gene (reference sequence). DNA for the CDR3: TGCAGTGCTGTACCAGGGACCGTGAACACTGAAGCTTTCTTT. This gives the protein CSAVPGTVNTEAFF.

The chain uses TRBV25-1 and TRBJ1-1; D ambiguous. The CDR3 spans 14 residues. Trimming pared 7 bases from V and 0 bases from J, leaving 12 bases between. The germline V gene encodes CDR1 MGHDK and CDR2 SYGVNS. The CDR3 nucleotides read TGTGCCAGCACCACGAGTAGCATGAACACTGAAGCTTTCTTT. This translates into CASTTSSMNTEAFF.

CDR3 in amino acids: CASGSYSGRSYNEQYF. The CDR3 DNA is TGTGCCAGCGGATCTTATAGCGGGAGATCCTACAATGAGCAGTACTTC. V gene TRBV3-1 combines with J gene TRBJ2-1; 9 bases are shared with TRBD2. The J call may be incorrect, as the DNA end agrees better with TRBJ2-7. The germline gives CDR1 LGHDT, CDR2 YNNKEL (reference sequence). CDR3 size: 16 residues.

This chain uses TRBV6-2 or TRBV6-3 with TRBJ2-7; TRBD2 is a possible D gene (5 bases). Per the germline V gene, CDR1 is MNHEY and CDR2 is SVGEGT. The CDR3 is made up of 12 amino acids. Trimming cost V 6 bases and J 4 bases, with 10 bases left between them. CDR3 bases: TGTGCCAGCAGAGAGGACTTTTACGAGCAGTACTTC. Translating it yields CASREDFYEQYF.

This clonotype came up a few times. The rearrangement uses TRBV7-3 and TRBJ1-1; D possibly corresponds to TRBD1 (5 bases). The germline CDR1 and CDR2 sequences are SGHTA and FQGTGA. The CDR3 has 14 amino acids. V shed 5 bases and J shed 4 bases, with 14 bases lying between them. The CDR3 loop is CASSQTGGGTEAFF. The CDR3 nucleotides read TGTGCCAGCAGCCAAACCGGGGGAGGCACTGAAGCTTTCTTT.

V is TRBV4-2 and J is TRBJ1-5; D not resolved. V shed 5 bases and J shed 6 bases, with 17 bases lying between them. This CDR3 has 15 residues. Germline-derived CDR1 and CDR2 are LGHNA and YNFKEQ. Here the CDR3 DNA reads TGTGCCAGCAGCGAAGGTGTCCCAGAGCGTCAGCCCCAGCATTTT. Its protein product is CASSEGVPERQPQHF.

This clonotype was seen a handful of times. The rearrangement links TRBV7-3 to TRBJ2-1, with a tentative D call TRBD2 (6 bases). CDR1 and CDR2 (germline): SGHTA, FQGTGA. This CDR3 spans 16 amino acids. Trimming left V 1 base short and J 8 bases short, with 18 bases between. The CDR3 here is CASSLKTGAGGDEQFF. In nucleotides, the CDR3 is TGTGCCAGCAGCTTAAAGACGGGAGCGGGTGGGGATGAGCAGTTCTTC.

V is TRBV12-3 or TRBV12-4 and J is TRBJ1-6; D not resolved. This CDR3 has 13 amino acids. Between the trimmed V and J ends, which lost 4 bases and 5 bases, there was a span of 6 bases. The CDR3 sequence: CASSWGDNSPLHF. For the CDR3, the DNA is TGTGCCAGCAGTTGGGGAGATAATTCACCCCTCCACTTT.